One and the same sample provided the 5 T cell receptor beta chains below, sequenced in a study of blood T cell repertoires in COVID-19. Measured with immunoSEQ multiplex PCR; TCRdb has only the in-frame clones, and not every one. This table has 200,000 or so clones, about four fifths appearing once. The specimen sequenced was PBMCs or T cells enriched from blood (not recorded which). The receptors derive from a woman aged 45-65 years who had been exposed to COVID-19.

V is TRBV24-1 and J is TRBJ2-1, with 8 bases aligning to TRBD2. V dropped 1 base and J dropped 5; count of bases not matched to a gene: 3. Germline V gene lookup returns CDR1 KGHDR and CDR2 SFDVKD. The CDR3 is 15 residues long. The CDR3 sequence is CATSDFTSGDNEQFF. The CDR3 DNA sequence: TGTGCCACCAGTGATTTCACTAGCGGTGACAATGAGCAGTTCTTC.

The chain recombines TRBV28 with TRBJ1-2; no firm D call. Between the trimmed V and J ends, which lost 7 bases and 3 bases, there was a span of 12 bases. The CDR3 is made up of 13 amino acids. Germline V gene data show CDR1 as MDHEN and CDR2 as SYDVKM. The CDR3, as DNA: TGTGCCAGCATCCGCGGAGATTACTATGGCTACACCTTC. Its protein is CASIRGDYYGYTF.

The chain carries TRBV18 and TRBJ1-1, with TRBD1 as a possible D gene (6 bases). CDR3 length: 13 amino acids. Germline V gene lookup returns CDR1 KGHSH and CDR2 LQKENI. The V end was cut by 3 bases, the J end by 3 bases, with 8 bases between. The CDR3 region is CASSPGQYTEAFF. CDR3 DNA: TGTGCCAGCTCACCCGGACAGTACACTGAAGCTTTCTTT.

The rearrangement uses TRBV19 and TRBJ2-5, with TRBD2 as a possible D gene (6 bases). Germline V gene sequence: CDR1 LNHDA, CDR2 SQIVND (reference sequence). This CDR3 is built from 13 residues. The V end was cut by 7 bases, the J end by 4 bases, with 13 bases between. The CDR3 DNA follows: TGTGCCAGTACCACCCAGGGAGGAGAGACCCAGTACTTC. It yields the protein CASTTQGGETQYF.

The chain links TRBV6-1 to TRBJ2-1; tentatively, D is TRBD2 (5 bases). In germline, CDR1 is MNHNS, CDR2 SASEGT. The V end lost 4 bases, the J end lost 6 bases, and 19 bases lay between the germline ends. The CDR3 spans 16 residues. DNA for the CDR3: TGTGCCAGCAGTGCCAGGCGGGTCGTCGGTGTCAATGAGCAGTTCTTC. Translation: CASSARRVVGVNEQFF.